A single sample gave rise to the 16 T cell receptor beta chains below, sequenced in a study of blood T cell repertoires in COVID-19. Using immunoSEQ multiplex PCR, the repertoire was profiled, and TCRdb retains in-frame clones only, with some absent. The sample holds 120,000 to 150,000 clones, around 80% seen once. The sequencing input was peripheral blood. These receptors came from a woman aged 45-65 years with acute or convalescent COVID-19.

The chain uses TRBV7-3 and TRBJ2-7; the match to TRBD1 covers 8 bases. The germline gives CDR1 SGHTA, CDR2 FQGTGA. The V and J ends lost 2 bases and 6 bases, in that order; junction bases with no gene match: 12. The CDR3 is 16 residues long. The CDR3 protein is CASSLLREDRGREQYF. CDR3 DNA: TGTGCCAGCAGCTTACTCCGCGAAGACAGGGGACGCGAGCAGTACTTC.

The DNA of the CDR3 is TGTGCCAGCAGACGGGGGGCCCAAGAGACCCAGTACTTC. It specifies CASRRGAQETQYF. The chain links TRBV11-2 to TRBJ2-5, with D perhaps matching TRBD2 (7 bases). Germline V CDR1 and CDR2: SGHAT, FQNNGV. Trimming took 6 bases from V and 1 from J, leaving 9 bases between them. The CDR3 loop spans 13 amino acids. The whole variable domain, filled in from reference TRBV11-2 and TRBJ2-5, reads EAGVAQSPRYKIIEKRQSVAFWCNPISGHATLYWYQQILGQGPKLLIQFQNNGVVDDSQLPKDRFSAERLKGVDSTLKIQPAKLEDSAVYLCASRRGAQETQYFGPGTRLLVL.

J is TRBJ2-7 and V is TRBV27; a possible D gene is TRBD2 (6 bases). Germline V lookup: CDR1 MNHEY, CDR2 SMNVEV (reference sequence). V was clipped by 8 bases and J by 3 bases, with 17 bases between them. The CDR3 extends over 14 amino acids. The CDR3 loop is CASRMNGDFYEQYF. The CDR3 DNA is TGTGCCAGCCGAATGAACGGGGACTTCTACGAGCAGTACTTC.

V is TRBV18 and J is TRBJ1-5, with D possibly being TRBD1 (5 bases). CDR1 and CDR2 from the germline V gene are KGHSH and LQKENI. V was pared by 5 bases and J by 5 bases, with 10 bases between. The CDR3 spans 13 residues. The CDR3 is CASSTGPDQPQHF. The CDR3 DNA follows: TGTGCCAGCTCAACAGGCCCTGATCAGCCCCAGCATTTT.

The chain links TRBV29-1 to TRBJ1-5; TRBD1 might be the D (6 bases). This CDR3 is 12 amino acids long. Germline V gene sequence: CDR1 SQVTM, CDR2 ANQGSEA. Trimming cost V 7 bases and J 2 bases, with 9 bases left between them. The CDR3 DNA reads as TGCAGCGCCGGACAGCGCAATCAGCCCCAGCATTTT. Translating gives CSAGQRNQPQHF.

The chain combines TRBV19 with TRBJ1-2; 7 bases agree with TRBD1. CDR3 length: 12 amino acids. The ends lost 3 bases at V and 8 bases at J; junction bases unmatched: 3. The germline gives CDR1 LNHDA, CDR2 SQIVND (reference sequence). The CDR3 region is CASSMNRGGYTF. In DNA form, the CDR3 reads TGTGCCAGTAGTATGAACAGGGGCGGCTACACCTTC.

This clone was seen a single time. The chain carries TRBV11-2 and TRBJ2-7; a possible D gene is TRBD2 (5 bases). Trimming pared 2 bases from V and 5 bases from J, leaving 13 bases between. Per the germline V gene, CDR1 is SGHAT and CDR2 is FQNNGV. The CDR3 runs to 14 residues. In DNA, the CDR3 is TGTGCCAGCAGCTTACTCTTAGTCGGGAACGAGCAGTACTTC. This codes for CASSLLLVGNEQYF.

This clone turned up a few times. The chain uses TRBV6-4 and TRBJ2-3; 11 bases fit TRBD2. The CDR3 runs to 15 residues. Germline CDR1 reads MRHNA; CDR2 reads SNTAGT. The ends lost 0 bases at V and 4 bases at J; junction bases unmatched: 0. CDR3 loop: CASSDSSGGADTQYF. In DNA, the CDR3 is TGTGCCAGCAGTGACTCTAGCGGGGGGGCAGATACGCAGTATTTT.

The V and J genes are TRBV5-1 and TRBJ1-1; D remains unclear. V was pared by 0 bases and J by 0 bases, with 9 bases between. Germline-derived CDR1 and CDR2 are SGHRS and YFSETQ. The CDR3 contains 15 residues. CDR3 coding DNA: TGCGCCAGCAGCTTGGGACACGCCATGAACACTGAAGCTTTCTTT. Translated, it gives CASSLGHAMNTEAFF.

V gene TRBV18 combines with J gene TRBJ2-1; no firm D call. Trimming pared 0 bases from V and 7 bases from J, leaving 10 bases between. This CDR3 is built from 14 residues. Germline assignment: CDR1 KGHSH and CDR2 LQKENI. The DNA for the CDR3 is TGTGCCAGCTCACCACCGTCGGGTTGGAATGAGCAGTTCTTC. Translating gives CASSPPSGWNEQFF.

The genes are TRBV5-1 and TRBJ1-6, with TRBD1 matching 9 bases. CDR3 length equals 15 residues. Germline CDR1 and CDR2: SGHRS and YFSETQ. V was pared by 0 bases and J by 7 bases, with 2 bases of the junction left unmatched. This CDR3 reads CASSLGTGVNSPLHF. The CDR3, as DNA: TGCGCCAGCAGCTTGGGGACAGGGGTCAATTCACCCCTCCACTTT.

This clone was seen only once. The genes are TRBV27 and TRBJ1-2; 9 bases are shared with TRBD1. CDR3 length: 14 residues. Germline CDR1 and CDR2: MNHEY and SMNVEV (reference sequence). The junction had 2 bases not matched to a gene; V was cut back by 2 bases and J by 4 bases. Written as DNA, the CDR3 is TGTGCCAGCAGTTTAAGACAGGGGGGCTATGGCTACACCTTC. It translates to CASSLRQGGYGYTF.

The CDR3 nucleotides read TGTGCCAGCAGCCAAGTTTTCGAGCACTCACCCCTCCACTTT. It yields the protein CASSQVFEHSPLHF. The genes are TRBV3-1 (or the pseudogene TRBV3-2) and TRBJ1-6; no clear D. V dropped 1 base and J dropped 10 bases, with 11 bases sitting between them. This CDR3 is built from 14 residues. CDR1 and CDR2 from the germline V gene are LGHDT and YNNKEL (reference sequence).

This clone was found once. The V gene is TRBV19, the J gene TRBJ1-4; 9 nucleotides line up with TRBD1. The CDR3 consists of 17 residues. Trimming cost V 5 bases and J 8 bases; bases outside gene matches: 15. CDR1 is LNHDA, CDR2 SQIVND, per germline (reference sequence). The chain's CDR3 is CASSPDRGMTTGEKLFF. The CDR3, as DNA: TGTGCCAGTAGTCCCGACAGGGGGATGACGACTGGAGAAAAACTGTTTTTT. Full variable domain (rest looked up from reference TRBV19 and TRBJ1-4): DGGITQSPKYLFRKEGQNVTLSCEQNLNHDAMYWYRQDPGQGLRLIYYSQIVNDFQKGDIAEGYSVSREKKESFPLTVTSAQKNPTAFYLCASSPDRGMTTGEKLFFGSGTQLSVL.

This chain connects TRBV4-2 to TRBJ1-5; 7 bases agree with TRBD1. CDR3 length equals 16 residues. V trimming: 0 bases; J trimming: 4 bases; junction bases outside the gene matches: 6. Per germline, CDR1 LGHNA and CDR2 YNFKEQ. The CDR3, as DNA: TGTGCCAGCAGCCAAGATCACAGGGGAGGTAATCAGCCCCAGCATTTT. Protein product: CASSQDHRGGNQPQHF.

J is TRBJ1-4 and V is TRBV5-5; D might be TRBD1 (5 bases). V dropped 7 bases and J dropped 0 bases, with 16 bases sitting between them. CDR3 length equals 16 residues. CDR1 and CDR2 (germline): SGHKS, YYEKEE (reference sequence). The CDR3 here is CASQGAPQTTNEKLFF. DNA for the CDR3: TGTGCCAGCCAAGGGGCGCCCCAAACAACTAATGAAAAACTGTTTTTT.